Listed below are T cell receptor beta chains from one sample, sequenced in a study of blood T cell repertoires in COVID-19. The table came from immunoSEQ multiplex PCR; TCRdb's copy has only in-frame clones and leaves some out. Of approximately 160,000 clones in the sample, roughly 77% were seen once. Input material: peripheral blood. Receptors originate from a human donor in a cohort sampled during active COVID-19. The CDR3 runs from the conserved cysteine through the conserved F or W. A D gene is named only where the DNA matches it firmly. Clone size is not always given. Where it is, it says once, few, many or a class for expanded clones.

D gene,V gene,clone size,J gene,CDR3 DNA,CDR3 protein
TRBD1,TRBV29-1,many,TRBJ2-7,TGCAGCGTTAGGGGACAGGGGACCTCCTACGAGCAGTACTTC,CSVRGQGTSYEQYF
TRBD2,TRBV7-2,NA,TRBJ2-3,TGTGCCAGCAGATCTAGCGGGGTCACAGATACGCAGTATTTT,CASRSSGVTDTQYF
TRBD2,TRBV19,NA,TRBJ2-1,TGTGCCAGTAGTACGTTAGCGGGAGCCGCTGAGCAGTTCTTC,CASSTLAGAAEQFF
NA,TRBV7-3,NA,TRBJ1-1,TGTGCCAGCAGCGGCCTGGGACAGAACACTGAAGCTTTCTTT,CASSGLGQNTEAFF
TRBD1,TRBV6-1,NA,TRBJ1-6,TGTGCCAGCAGTGACCCGGGACAGGGGTATTCACCCCTCCACTTT,CASSDPGQGYSPLHF
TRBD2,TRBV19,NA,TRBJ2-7,TGTGCCAGTAGTAGGGCGGGGGGGCCCTCCTACGAGCAGTACTTC,CASSRAGGPSYEQYF
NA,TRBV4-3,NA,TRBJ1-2,TGCGCCAGCAGCCAAGAAACAGCAAGATATGGCTACACCTTC,CASSQETARYGYTF
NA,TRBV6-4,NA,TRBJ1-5,TGTGCCAGCATTAAACCGACAGGTCGGAGCAATCAGCCCCAGCATTTT,CASIKPTGRSNQPQHF
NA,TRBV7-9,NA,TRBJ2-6,TGTGCCAGCAGCCGCCCCAGGGGGGCTGGGGCCAACGTCCTGACTTTC,CASSRPRGAGANVLTF
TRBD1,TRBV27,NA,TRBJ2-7,TGTGCCACCAAGAGCCCGACAGGGAGACCCTACGAGCAGTACTTC,CATKSPTGRPYEQYF
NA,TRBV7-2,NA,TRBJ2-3,TGTGCCAGCAGTTGGGACCAGGGGACAGATACGCAGTATTTT,CASSWDQGTDTQYF
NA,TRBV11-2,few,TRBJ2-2,TGTGCCAGCACCGAATTGGTTGCGATCCCCGGGGAGCTGTTTTTT,CASTELVAIPGELFF
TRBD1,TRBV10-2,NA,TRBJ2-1,TGCGCCAGCAGTGAAGGGACAGGGGGATTAGGTGAGCAGTTCTTC,CASSEGTGGLGEQFF
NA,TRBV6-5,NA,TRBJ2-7,TGTGCCAGCACCCTAGAACGAGGGGGTTACGAGCAGTACTTC,CASTLERGGYEQYF
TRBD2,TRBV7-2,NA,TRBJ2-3,TGTGCCAGCAGCCCTAAGAGGGCTAGCGGAGCTAGCACAGATACGCAGTATTTT,CASSPKRASGASTDTQYF
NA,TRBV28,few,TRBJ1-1,TGTGCCAGCAGTTCCCAGGGAAGGTTGACTGAAGCTTTCTTT,CASSSQGRLTEAFF
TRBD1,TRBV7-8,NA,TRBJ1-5,TGTGCCAGCAGCCTCCGGGCAGGGGGCCCCCTTCAGCCCCAGCATTTT,CASSLRAGGPLQPQHF
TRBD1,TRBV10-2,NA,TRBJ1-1,TGCGCCAGCAGTGAGAAATTTGGTTGGGGACAGGAGGGCACTGAAGCTTTCTTT,CASSEKFGWGQEGTEAFF
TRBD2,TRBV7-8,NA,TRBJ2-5,TGTGCCAGCAGTGTAGCGGGGGGGCAAGAGACCCAGTACTTC,CASSVAGGQETQYF
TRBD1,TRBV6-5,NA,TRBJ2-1,TGTGCCAGCAGTTACCTAGGGACAGGGAGCAATGAGCAGTTCTTC,CASSYLGTGSNEQFF
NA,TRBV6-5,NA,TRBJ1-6,TGTGCCAGCAGCCAAGGGAGCTCCTATAATTCACCCCTCCACTTT,CASSQGSSYNSPLHF
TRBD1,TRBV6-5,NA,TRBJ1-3,TGTGCCAGCAGTTACGAGGGGGCCTCTGGAAACACCATATATTTT,CASSYEGASGNTIYF
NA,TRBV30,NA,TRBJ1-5,TGTGCCTGGAGTTCAACAGGTCCAATGAAGAATGTGCATTTT,CAWSSTGPMKNVHF
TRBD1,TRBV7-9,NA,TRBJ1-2,TGTGCCAGCAGCCCGAACATCAAGGGGGCACCCAACTATGGCTACACCTTC,CASSPNIKGAPNYGYTF
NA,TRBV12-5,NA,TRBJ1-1,TGTGCTAGTGGTTCCCCGGGGTCGGCTTTCTTT,CASGSPGSAFF
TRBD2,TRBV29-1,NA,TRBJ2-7,TGCAGCGTTCGGACTAGCGGCAGCTCCTACGAGCAGTACTTC,CSVRTSGSSYEQYF
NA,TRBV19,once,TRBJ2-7,TGTGCCAGTAGTATGGGGGGTTTCGGAACAGTCTACGAGCAGTACTTC,CASSMGGFGTVYEQYF
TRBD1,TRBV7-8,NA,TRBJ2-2,TGTGCCAGCAGCACGGGACAGGAGGTGATCGCCGGGGAGCTGTTTTTT,CASSTGQEVIAGELFF
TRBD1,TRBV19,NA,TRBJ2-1,TGTGCCAGTAGCAAAGGACAGGGCGATAGTGAGCAGTTCTTC,CASSKGQGDSEQFF
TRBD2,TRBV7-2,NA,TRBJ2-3,TGTGCCAGCAGCTCACCTGGGGGGGGAGGGACCCCGCAGTATTTT,CASSSPGGGGTPQYF
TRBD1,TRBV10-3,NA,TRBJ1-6,TGTGCCATCAAGGGGACAGGGGGTTATTCACCCCTCCACTTT,CAIKGTGGYSPLHF
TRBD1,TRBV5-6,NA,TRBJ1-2,TGTGCCAGCAGCCTAGACAGGGCTAGTGGCTACACCTTC,CASSLDRASGYTF
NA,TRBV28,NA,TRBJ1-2,TGTGCCAGCAGTTCGTACGGGAATGGCTACACCTTC,CASSSYGNGYTF
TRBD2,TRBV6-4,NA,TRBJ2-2,TGTGCCAGCAGTGACTTAGCGGGGACGAACACCGGGGAGCTGTTTTTT,CASSDLAGTNTGELFF
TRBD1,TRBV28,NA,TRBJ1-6,TGTGCCAGCAGTTCTATTCGCACAGGGGGTAAAGGAAATTCACCCCTCCACTTT,CASSSIRTGGKGNSPLHF
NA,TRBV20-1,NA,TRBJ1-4,TGCAGTGCCATCCGGGTAGGAAAACTGTTTTTT,CSAIRVGKLFF
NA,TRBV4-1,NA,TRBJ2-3,TGCGCCAGCAGGCCACCCTGGGGGGTCGATACGCAGTATTTT,CASRPPWGVDTQYF
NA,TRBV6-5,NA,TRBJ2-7,TGTGCCAGCAGTTACTCACTCTCTCGCCGAGAGCAGTACTTC,CASSYSLSRREQYF
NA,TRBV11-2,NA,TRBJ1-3,TGTGCCAGCAGCTTAGGGAGGGGATTCTCTGGAAACACCATATATTTT,CASSLGRGFSGNTIYF
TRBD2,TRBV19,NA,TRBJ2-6,TGTGCCAGTGACGGGGGGATCGACTCTGGGGCCAACGTCCTGACTTTC,CASDGGIDSGANVLTF
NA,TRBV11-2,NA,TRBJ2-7,TGTGCCAGCAGCTTAGCAGTCTACGAGCAGTACTTC,CASSLAVYEQYF
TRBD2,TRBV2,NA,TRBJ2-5,TGTGCCAGCAGTGAAGCGCTTAGCGGGGGGACTCAAGAGACCCAGTACTTC,CASSEALSGGTQETQYF
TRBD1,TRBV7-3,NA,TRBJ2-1,TGTGCCAGCAGCTTAATGGGCGTCGGGACAGGTGAGCAGTTCTTC,CASSLMGVGTGEQFF
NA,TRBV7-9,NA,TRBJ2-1,TGTGCCAGCAGCTCGATAAGGGGCGGCGCCTACAATGAGCAGTTCTTC,CASSSIRGGAYNEQFF
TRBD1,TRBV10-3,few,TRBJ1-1,TGTGCCATCAGTGAGATACAGGGGGCGTTTGACACTGAAGCTTTCTTT,CAISEIQGAFDTEAFF
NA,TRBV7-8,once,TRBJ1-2,TGTGCCAGCAGCCAACTACCAGTGGGGGGGCGCGGAGGCTACACCTTC,CASSQLPVGGRGGYTF
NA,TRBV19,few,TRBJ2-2,TGTGCCAGTAGTATAGTAGGGGGAAACACCGGGGAGCTGTTTTTT,CASSIVGGNTGELFF
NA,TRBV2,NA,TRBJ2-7,TGTGCCAGCAGTGTCAGGGAAGGGTCCTACGAGCAGTACTTC,CASSVREGSYEQYF
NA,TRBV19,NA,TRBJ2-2,TGTGCCAGTAGTATGGGCAGCCCCTCGAACACCGGGGAGCTGTTTTTT,CASSMGSPSNTGELFF
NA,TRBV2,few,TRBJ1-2,TGTGCCAGCAGCCAGAGGAACTATGGCTACACCTTC,CASSQRNYGYTF
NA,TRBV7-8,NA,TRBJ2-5,TGTGCCAGCAGCTTACAGGGAAGGGGGACCCAGTACTTC,CASSLQGRGTQYF
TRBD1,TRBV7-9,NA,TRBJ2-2,TGTGCCAGCAGCTTGGACAGGACTACCGGGGAGCTGTTTTTT,CASSLDRTTGELFF
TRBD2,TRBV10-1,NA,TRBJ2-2,TGCGCCAGCAGTGTCGGGGGGTCCGGGGAGCTGTTTTTT,CASSVGGSGELFF
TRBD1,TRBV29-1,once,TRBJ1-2,TGCAGCGTTTGGACAGGGCGGCCTGGCTACACCTTC,CSVWTGRPGYTF
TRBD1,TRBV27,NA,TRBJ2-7,TGTGCCAGCACCAAGGGACAGGGGGCAGGGGAGCAGTACTTC,CASTKGQGAGEQYF
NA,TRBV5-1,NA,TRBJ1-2,TGCGCCAGCAGCTCCTCCTCGCAGGCCCTGGATGGCTACACCTTC,CASSSSSQALDGYTF
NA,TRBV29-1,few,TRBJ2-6,TGCAGCGTTGGGAGGGGAGGTCCTGGGGCCAACGTCCTGACTTTC,CSVGRGGPGANVLTF
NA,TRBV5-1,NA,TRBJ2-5,TGCGCCAGCAGCTTCGGCAGGGGTTGGGAGACCCAGTACTTC,CASSFGRGWETQYF
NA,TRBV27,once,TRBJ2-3,TGTGCCAGCAGTTTATATAGCGGACGCACAGATACGCAGTATTTT,CASSLYSGRTDTQYF
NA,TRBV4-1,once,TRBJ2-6,TGCGCCAGCAGCCAATTTCAGACAACCAGAATCTCTGGGGCCAACGTCCTGACTTTC,CASSQFQTTRISGANVLTF